The 31 T cell receptor beta chains below all came from one sample that was sequenced in a study of a mutant IDH1 vaccine in newly diagnosed glioma. Antigens of these TCRs are unknown. The time point here: week 47, end of study. One vaccine dose held 300 ug of mutant IDH1 20-mer peptide and came with topical imiquimod. The assay was immunoSEQ multiplex PCR, and TCRdb's table has in-frame clones only and misses some. The sample shows 30,000 or so clones, 80% to 85% of them seen only once. The source material was PBMCs, sampled from a glioma patient whose treatment included an IDH1 peptide vaccine. The receptor set was obtained from a man aged 25-45 years with glioma.

This clone was picked up one time. The V gene is TRBV19, the J gene TRBJ1-3, with a weak D call TRBD1 (5 bases). V lost 11 bases, J lost 4 bases, and 12 bases lay in between. From germline, CDR1 is LNHDA and CDR2 SQIVND (reference sequence). The CDR3 totals 12 residues. The CDR3 spells CASRRGGNTIYF. The CDR3 DNA reads TGTGCCTCCCGCCGGGGGGGAAACACCATATATTTT.

This chain connects TRBV19 to TRBJ2-5; a weak D match, TRBD2 (6 bases). Germline V lookup: CDR1 LNHDA, CDR2 SQIVND (reference sequence). V lost 0 bases and J lost 4, with 9 bases in between. The CDR3 covers 14 residues. In nucleotides, the CDR3 is TGTGCCAGTAGTATAGATTCTAGCGTAGAGACCCAGTACTTC. It specifies CASSIDSSVETQYF.

The V gene is TRBV6-5, the J gene TRBJ2-7; 14 bases are a match to TRBD2. The V and J ends lost 10 bases and 6 bases, in that order; junction bases with no gene match: 5. Per the germline V gene, CDR1 is MNHEY and CDR2 is SVGAGI. The CDR3 covers 13 residues. The chain's CDR3 is CATGTSGSGEQYF. The DNA of the CDR3 is TGTGCCACCGGGACTAGCGGGAGTGGCGAGCAGTACTTC.

This clone was observed once. The V and J genes are TRBV30 and TRBJ2-1; D is unclear. The germline gives CDR1 GTSNPN, CDR2 SVGIG (reference sequence). Trimming left V 0 bases short and J 10 bases short, with 22 bases between. There are 16 residues in the CDR3. The CDR3, as DNA: TGTGCCTGGAGTGTAAGGGTTGGACGGGCTACAAAAGAGCAGTTCTTC. Translated: CAWSVRVGRATKEQFF.

The chain has TRBV5-5 and TRBJ2-7; the match to TRBD1 covers 9 bases. The length of the CDR3 is 14 residues. The trim removed 0 bases at V and 5 bases at J, leaving 3 bases unmatched. Germline V gene lookup returns CDR1 SGHKS and CDR2 YYEKEE (reference sequence). CDR3 DNA: TGTGCCAGCAGCTTGGGGGGACAGGGAGACGAGCAGTACTTC. This translates into CASSLGGQGDEQYF.

This clone was detected a few times. The chain joins TRBV19 to TRBJ1-5, with 11 bases fitting TRBD1. This CDR3 contains 13 residues. Trimming cost V 9 bases and J 6 bases; bases outside gene matches: 4. Looked up from germline, CDR1 is LNHDA and CDR2 is SQIVND (reference sequence). CDR3 DNA: TGTGCCAGCTGGACAGGGGGCTCTCAGCCCCAGCATTTT. Its protein is CASWTGGSQPQHF.

This chain uses TRBV6-5 with TRBJ2-2; a possible D gene is TRBD1 (6 bases). This CDR3 contains 13 residues. Trimming took 6 bases from V and 6 from J, leaving 11 bases between them. The germline V gene encodes CDR1 MNHEY and CDR2 SVGAGI. The CDR3, as DNA: TGTGCCAGCAGACCCGACAGGTCCGGGGAGCTGTTTTTT. It specifies CASRPDRSGELFF.

This chain links TRBV18 with TRBJ2-7, with 9 nucleotides matching TRBD2. The CDR3 sequence is 14 residues long. The germline gives CDR1 KGHSH, CDR2 LQKENI. Germline trimming cut 4 bases from V and 5 bases from J; bases unmatched to any gene: 6. The CDR3 here is CASSLAGDDNEQYF. In DNA form, the CDR3 reads TGTGCCAGCTCACTAGCGGGAGACGACAACGAGCAGTACTTC. The entire variable domain, with the rest obtained from reference TRBV18 and TRBJ2-7, is as follows: NAGVMQNPRHLVRRRGQEARLRCSPMKGHSHVYWYRQLPEEGLKFMVYLQKENIIDESGMPKERFSAEFPKEGPSILRIQQVVRGDSAAYFCASSLAGDDNEQYFGPGTRLTVT.

This chain links TRBV14 with TRBJ1-2; 7 nucleotides line up with TRBD1. CDR1 is SGHDN, CDR2 FVKESK, per germline. The CDR3 loop spans 13 amino acids. Trimming took 3 bases from V and 5 from J; bases not matched to a gene: 3. The CDR3 nucleotides read TGTGCCAGCAGCCACGGGACAGAATATGGCTACACCTTC. This codes for CASSHGTEYGYTF.

This rearrangement joins TRBV7-9 to TRBJ1-3; D unclear. Germline V gives CDR1 SEHNR, CDR2 FQNEAQ (reference sequence). This CDR3 is built from 14 residues. Trimming removed 3 bases from V and 10 bases from J, with 16 bases in between. The CDR3 bases are TGTGCCAGCAGCTTGGAATCATCCCGAACGACCATATATTTT. Translating gives CASSLESSRTTIYF. Together with reference TRBV7-9 and TRBJ1-3, the CDR3 gives the full variable domain: DTGVSQNPRHKITKRGQNVTFRCDPISEHNRLYWYRQTLGQGPEFLTYFQNEAQLEKSRLLSDRFSAERPKGSFSTLEIQRTEQGDSAMYLCASSLESSRTTIYFGEGSWLTVV.

V and J are TRBV5-1 and TRBJ1-2; 8 bases agree with TRBD1. The CDR3 spans 14 residues. The V gene end was trimmed by 2 bases and the J gene end by 6 bases; junction bases not matched to a gene: 6. Germline V gene lookup returns CDR1 SGHRS and CDR2 YFSETQ. CDR3 region: CASSLNPTGDGYTF. The CDR3 DNA is TGCGCCAGCAGCTTAAACCCGACAGGGGATGGCTACACCTTC.

V is TRBV10-3 and J is TRBJ1-4; TRBD1 aligns across 9 bases. The V and J ends lost 6 bases and 4 bases, in that order; junction bases with no gene match: 3. CDR3 size: 14 residues. Germline loops: CDR1 ENHRY, CDR2 SYGVKD. In DNA form, the CDR3 reads TGTGCCATCAGACGGGACAGGGATAATGAAAAACTGTTTTTT. Its translation is CAIRRDRDNEKLFF.

The CDR3 here is CAWSVYGEATGYTF. CDR3 in DNA: TGTGCCTGGAGTGTATACGGAGAGGCGACCGGCTACACCTTC. This chain joins TRBV30 and TRBJ1-2; D gene unclear. From germline, CDR1 is GTSNPN and CDR2 SVGIG (reference sequence). The CDR3 extends over 14 amino acids. V lost 0 bases to trimming and J lost 8 bases, with 16 bases between them.

The J gene is TRBJ1-2, the V gene TRBV7-2; 8 bases fit TRBD1. From germline, CDR1 is SGHTA and CDR2 FQGNSA. This CDR3 is 15 amino acids long. With 1 base clipped from V and 7 bases from J, the junction kept 8 bases outside the gene matches. This chain's CDR3 is CASSLESTGAGGYTF. The CDR3 DNA reads as TGTGCCAGCAGCTTAGAGTCGACAGGGGCGGGTGGCTACACCTTC.

For the CDR3, the DNA is TGTGCCAGCAGCTTAGGAGCTGGGGCGGAATATGGCTACACCTTC. Translation gives CASSLGAGAEYGYTF. This chain links TRBV7-2 with TRBJ1-2; TRBD1 might be the D (5 bases). V lost 1 base to trimming and J lost 5 bases, with 14 bases between them. This CDR3 has 15 residues. Germline CDR1 reads SGHTA; CDR2 reads FQGNSA.

The chain carries TRBV5-8 and TRBJ2-5; D unresolved. The CDR3 contains 15 residues. CDR1 and CDR2 (germline): SGHTS, YDEGEE. Trimming cost V 0 bases and J 5 bases, with 14 bases left between them. The CDR3 DNA sequence: TGTGCCAGCAGCTTGGAGGCAATTCTGGTGGAGACCCAGTACTTC. It codes for CASSLEAILVETQYF.

The J gene is TRBJ2-7, the V gene TRBV7-9, with TRBD1 identical over 8 bases. The germline gives CDR1 SEHNR, CDR2 FQNEAQ (reference sequence). CDR3 length: 13 residues. V trimming: 4 bases; J trimming: 5 bases; junction bases outside the gene matches: 4. The CDR3 DNA follows: TGTGCCAGCAGCTCAGGGGGCAGAGACGAGCAGTACTTC. Translated: CASSSGGRDEQYF.

This clone was detected only a few times. The chain joins TRBV11-3 to TRBJ1-1, with 9 positions matching TRBD1. The CDR3 runs 16 residues. V was clipped by 5 bases and J by 5 bases; unmatched bases: 12. Germline V gene lookup returns CDR1 SGHNT and CDR2 YENEEA. The CDR3 bases are TGTGCCAGCAGCCCAAATCAAGGGACAGGGCTGACTGAAGCTTTCTTT. Residues: CASSPNQGTGLTEAFF.

This clone came up once. The chain uses TRBV5-4 and TRBJ1-5; TRBD1 might be the D (5 bases). Trimming took 5 bases from V and 5 from J, leaving 11 bases between them. The CDR3 loop spans 13 amino acids. In germline, CDR1 is SGHNT, CDR2 YYREEE (reference sequence). This CDR3 is CASSLWGDQPQHF. The CDR3 DNA reads as TGTGCCAGCAGTTTATGGGGGGATCAGCCCCAGCATTTT.

This chain joins TRBV9 and TRBJ2-1; D remains unclear. The germline CDR1 and CDR2 sequences are SGDLS and YYNGEE. V lost 0 bases, J lost 8 bases, and 12 bases lay in between. This CDR3 region has 14 residues. This chain's CDR3 is CASSVGSGSYEQFF. CDR3 nucleotides: TGTGCCAGCAGCGTAGGTTCAGGCTCCTATGAGCAGTTCTTC.

V is TRBV27 and J is TRBJ2-7, with D possibly matching TRBD2 (6 bases). The CDR3 is 15 amino acids. The germline V and J ends were trimmed by 6 bases and 6 bases, with 21 bases remaining between them. Germline assignment: CDR1 MNHEY and CDR2 SMNVEV (reference sequence). The CDR3 spells CASSRYGTAGSEQYF. The CDR3 nucleotides are TGTGCCAGCAGCCGTTACGGGACTGCGGGGTCCGAGCAGTACTTC.

This clone was seen once. The chain carries TRBV6-5 and TRBJ2-7; 8 nucleotides align to TRBD1. The germline gives CDR1 MNHEY, CDR2 SVGAGI. The CDR3 is made up of 13 amino acids. V was clipped by 9 bases and J by 3 bases; unmatched bases: 7. The DNA for the CDR3 is TGTGCCAGTAGAGGGACAGGAGTCTACGAGCAGTACTTC. The encoded protein is CASRGTGVYEQYF.

This chain joins TRBV5-4 and TRBJ2-3, with 11 bases aligning to TRBD2. The CDR3 is made up of 15 amino acids. V was pared by 0 bases and J by 3 bases, with 0 bases of the junction left unmatched. Per the germline V gene, CDR1 is SGHNT and CDR2 is YYREEE (reference sequence). DNA of the CDR3: TGTGCCAGCAGCTTGGCTAGCGGGAGGACAGATACGCAGTATTTT. It is translated as CASSLASGRTDTQYF.

CDR3 coding DNA: TGTGCCAGCAGCCTGGGACAGGGGTATGAGGACACTGAAGCTTTCTTT. This gives the protein CASSLGQGYEDTEAFF. The chain recombines TRBV5-4 with TRBJ1-1; TRBD1 agrees at 10 bases. This CDR3 spans 16 amino acids. Germline V gives CDR1 SGHNT, CDR2 YYREEE (reference sequence). Trimming took 4 bases from V and 3 from J; bases not matched to a gene: 9.

The chain uses TRBV10-3 and TRBJ2-7, with D tentatively TRBD2 (7 bases). Per the germline V gene, CDR1 is ENHRY and CDR2 is SYGVKD. CDR3 length: 16 residues. V lost 5 bases and J 7 bases, leaving 24 bases between the germline ends. In DNA form, the CDR3 reads TGTGCCATCAGTCCGCTGGGAGGGGGTTTTGGGGGGGAGCAGTACTTC. Translated: CAISPLGGGFGGEQYF.

The rearrangement links TRBV9 to TRBJ2-1; no firm D call. The V end lost 0 bases, the J end lost 7 bases, and 11 bases lay between the germline ends. CDR3 length: 14 residues. Germline loops: CDR1 SGDLS, CDR2 YYNGEE. Written as DNA, the CDR3 is TGTGCCAGCAGCGTAGAATTCGAGAGGAATGAGCAGTTCTTC. Translating gives CASSVEFERNEQFF.

The rearrangement joins TRBV19 to TRBJ2-7; 14 nucleotides match TRBD2. V lost 5 bases to trimming and J lost 0 bases; unmatched junction nucleotides: 9. This CDR3 comprises 18 residues. Per germline, CDR1 LNHDA and CDR2 SQIVND (reference sequence). Here the CDR3 DNA reads TGTGCCAGTAGTCCTTCCGGGACTAGCGGGGGCTCCTCCTACGAGCAGTACTTC. It codes for CASSPSGTSGGSSYEQYF.

The table lists this clone with a count of one. This may arise from a read error, as a much more abundant clone is one base away. This rearrangement joins TRBV19 to TRBJ2-7; possibly TRBD2 for D (6 bases). The germline gives CDR1 LNHDA, CDR2 SQIVND (reference sequence). The CDR3 sequence is 14 residues long. V was shortened by 2 bases and J by 7 bases, with 15 bases between the two germline ends. The CDR3 coding sequence is TGTGCCAGTAGTATAATAGCTAGCGCTTGGGAGCAGTACTTC. Translation gives CASSIIASAWEQYF.

The rearrangement links TRBV5-4 to TRBJ1-3; TRBD1 matches 8 bases. The CDR3 is 14 amino acids. From germline, CDR1 is SGHNT and CDR2 YYREEE (reference sequence). With 0 bases clipped from V and 5 bases from J, the junction kept 1 base outside the gene matches. The CDR3 loop reads CASSLGQGRNTIYF. The CDR3 coding sequence is TGTGCCAGCAGCTTGGGACAGGGGCGAAACACCATATATTTT.

The chain employs TRBV2 and TRBJ2-2, with unresolved D. The V end was cut by 2 bases, the J end by 8 bases, with 9 bases between. The germline V gene has CDR1 SNHLY and CDR2 FYNNEI. The CDR3 spans 13 residues. The CDR3 protein is CASSEIRGGELFF. The CDR3, as DNA: TGTGCCAGCAGTGAAATCCGAGGAGGGGAGCTGTTTTTT.

This clone was seen a few times. The chain links TRBV5-1 to TRBJ1-1, with D possibly being TRBD1 (5 bases). From germline, CDR1 is SGHRS and CDR2 YFSETQ. V was shortened by 6 bases and J by 4 bases, with 19 bases between the two germline ends. This CDR3 comprises 15 residues. CDR3 sequence: CASTSSGGVSTEAFF. The DNA of the CDR3 is TGCGCCAGCACCTCGAGTGGGGGAGTGAGCACTGAAGCTTTCTTT. The full variable domain, its missing parts supplied by reference TRBV5-1 and TRBJ1-1, is KAGVTQTPRYLIKTRGQQVTLSCSPISGHRSVSWYQQTPGQGLQFLFEYFSETQRNKGNFPGRFSGRQFSNSRSEMNVSTLELGDSALYLCASTSSGGVSTEAFFGQGTRLTVV.